This TCR beta chain emerged from a study of shared clonotypes between healthy human individuals. Study at large: Donors had three CD4 naive, three CD4 memory, two CD8 naive and one CD8 memory plate apiece.

Study-level findings and limits: The represented genetic and exposure-history diversity was limited by the small number of donors. Sharing across a handful of donors was seen in around 5.1% of naive CD4 clonotypes. Relative to memory subsets, naive subsets generally showed larger estimated richness.

Naive CD8 cells comprised CD45RO-negative, CCR7-positively selected cells, excluding terminally differentiated effector memory CD45RA+ cells. The V end lost 2 bases, the J end lost 0 bases, and 8 bases lay between the germline ends. This CDR3 region has 14 residues. The germline V gene has CDR1 GTSNPN and CDR2 SVGIG (reference sequence). A note on this clone: What it recognizes is unknown.

Method: immunoSEQ multiplex PCR; TCRdb's copy keeps in-frame clones and lacks some. The repertoire consists of 2 million or so clones, with 85% to 95% occurring once and the leading ten covering roughly 1%. Sequencing was carried out using naive CD8+ T cells sorted from blood. This TCR derives from a man aged 18 to 35 in good health. The chain couples TRBV30 to TRBJ1-5; D uncertain. This CDR3 is CAWSRGDSNQPQHF. The DNA for the CDR3 is TGTGCCTGGAGTCGAGGAGATAGCAATCAGCCCCAGCATTTT.